This T cell receptor beta chain was profiled in a study of early T cells in non-severe SARS-CoV-2 infection. CDR1 and CDR2 from the germline V gene are DFQATT and SNEGSKA (reference sequence). V lost 6 bases, J lost 3 bases, and 17 bases lay in between. The CDR3 has 14 amino acids. TCRdb reprocessed the 5' RACE reads via MiXCR and lists one record per CDR3 protein. Of tens of thousands of distinct CDR3 sequences listed, roughly 12% are singletons. V is TRBV20-1 and J is TRBJ2-5, with a tentative D call TRBD1 (6 bases). This specimen consisted of whole blood, obtained at baseline. The sequence came from an adult who was a healthcare worker with PCR-confirmed SARS-CoV-2 infection or an uninfected control (not recorded which). The CDR3 nucleotides are TGCAGTGCCGCTCTAAGGGGGTTAGAAGAGACCCAGTACTTC. It translates to CSAALRGLEETQYF.